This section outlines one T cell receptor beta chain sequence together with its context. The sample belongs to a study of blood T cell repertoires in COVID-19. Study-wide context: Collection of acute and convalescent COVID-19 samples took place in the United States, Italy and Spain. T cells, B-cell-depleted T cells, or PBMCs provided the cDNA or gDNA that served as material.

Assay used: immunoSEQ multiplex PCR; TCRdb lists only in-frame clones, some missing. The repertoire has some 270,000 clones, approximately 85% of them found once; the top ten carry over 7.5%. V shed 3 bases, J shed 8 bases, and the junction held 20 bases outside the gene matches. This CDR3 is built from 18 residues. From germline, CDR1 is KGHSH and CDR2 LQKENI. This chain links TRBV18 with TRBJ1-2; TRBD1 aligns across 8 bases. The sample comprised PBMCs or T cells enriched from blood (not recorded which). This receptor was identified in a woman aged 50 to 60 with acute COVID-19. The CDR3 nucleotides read TGTGCCAGCTCACCTACTCCCCGGACAGGGAGAGGATCCGGCGGCTACACCTTC. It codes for CASSPTPRTGRGSGGYTF.